These 27 T cell receptor beta chains share one sample of origin, sequenced in a study of graft-versus-host responses after intestinal transplantation. Profiled with immunoSEQ multiplex PCR; TCRdb holds only in-frame clones, not every one. The repertoire consists of some 90,000 clones, with approximately 92% occurring once and the leading ten covering roughly 0.31%. Antigens for these TCRs are unknown. The specimen comprised unstimulated CD4+ T cells sorted from spleen or lymph node cells, sampled before intestinal transplant. These receptors were taken from a human donor who received an intestinal transplant.

This clone was seen once. J is TRBJ1-1 and V is TRBV7-3; D remains ambiguous. Trimming shortened V by 5 bases and J by 1 base, and 11 bases separated the two germline ends. The germline CDR1 and CDR2 sequences are SGHTA and FQGTGA. This CDR3 contains 14 residues. This CDR3 reads CASSPVGGNTEAFF. In DNA form, the CDR3 reads TGTGCCAGCAGCCCCGTGGGAGGGAACACTGAAGCTTTCTTT.

The chain has TRBV15 and TRBJ2-5; D remains ambiguous. CDR1 LNHNV and CDR2 YYDKDF come from the germline V gene (reference sequence). This CDR3 is built from 14 residues. Trimming took off 1 base at V and 7 bases at J, with 13 bases between the two ends. In DNA form, the CDR3 reads TGTGCCACCAGCAGAGCACCGCTAGAAGGGACCCAGTACTTC. The encoded protein is CATSRAPLEGTQYF.

The genes are TRBV5-6 and TRBJ2-1; 13 nucleotides align to TRBD2. CDR1 SGHDT and CDR2 YYEEEE come from the germline V gene. The CDR3 runs 16 residues. With V trimmed by 3 bases and J by 9 bases, 9 bases remained unmatched. CDR3 protein: CASSSTTSGRALEQFF. DNA of the CDR3: TGTGCCAGCAGCTCCACCACTAGCGGGAGGGCCCTTGAGCAGTTCTTC.

V is TRBV28 and J is TRBJ1-4; D remains unclear. The germline V gene encodes CDR1 MDHEN and CDR2 SYDVKM. There are 15 residues in the CDR3. Trimming pared 2 bases from V and 7 bases from J, leaving 14 bases between. The CDR3 DNA reads TGTGCCAGCAGTTTACCTATACGGGGAGGTGAAAAACTGTTTTTT. Translating it yields CASSLPIRGGEKLFF.

This sequence joins TRBV11-1 and TRBJ2-3; TRBD2 aligns across 16 bases. Germline CDR1 is SGHAT and CDR2 is FQDESV (reference sequence). This CDR3 has 16 amino acids. Trimming removed 5 bases from V and 6 bases from J; junction bases left unmatched: 5. The CDR3 loop is CASSRGTSGRVDTQYF. DNA of the CDR3: TGTGCCAGCAGCCGGGGGACTAGCGGGAGGGTTGATACGCAGTATTTT. Filled out from reference TRBV11-1 and TRBJ2-3, the complete variable domain reads EAEVAQSPRYKITEKSQAVAFWCDPISGHATLYWYRQILGQGPELLVQFQDESVVDDSQLPKDRFSAERLKGVDSTLKIQPAELGDSAMYLCASSRGTSGRVDTQYFGPGTRLTVL.

J is TRBJ2-7 and V is TRBV19, with TRBD1 matching 10 bases. There are 14 residues in the CDR3. V lost 6 bases to trimming and J lost 2 bases; unmatched junction nucleotides: 4. The germline CDR1 and CDR2 sequences are LNHDA and SQIVND (reference sequence). The CDR3 loop is CASSTGTGAYEQYF. The CDR3 DNA sequence: TGTGCCAGTAGCACCGGGACAGGGGCCTACGAGCAGTACTTC.

DNA of the CDR3: TGTGCCAGCAGTTACCGGGACTACGAGCAGTACTTC. Protein: CASSYRDYEQYF. The chain recombines TRBV6-6 with TRBJ2-5; D is perhaps TRBD2 (5 bases). The end of the DNA fits TRBJ2-7 better, so the J call may be wrong. The CDR3 length is 12 residues. The germline V gene encodes CDR1 MNHNY and CDR2 SVGAGI (reference sequence).

The chain couples TRBV19 to TRBJ1-1; unclear D gene. Trimming stripped 7 bases from V and 1 base from J, with 22 bases between. CDR1 and CDR2 (germline): LNHDA, SQIVND (reference sequence). The CDR3 covers 17 residues. The CDR3 DNA is TGTGCCAGTAACCCTCAGTGGGCAGGAGGTAGGAACACTGAAGCTTTCTTT. This gives the protein CASNPQWAGGRNTEAFF.

The V gene is TRBV5-1, the J gene TRBJ2-3; 11 bases align to TRBD2. CDR3 length: 17 residues. From germline, CDR1 is SGHRS and CDR2 YFSETQ. V dropped 4 bases and J dropped 2; count of bases not matched to a gene: 9. The CDR3 protein is CASSTLGLADYTDTQYF. Here the CDR3 DNA reads TGCGCCAGCAGCACCTTGGGACTAGCGGATTACACAGATACGCAGTATTTT.

This chain connects TRBV5-1 to TRBJ2-3; 10 nucleotides align to TRBD2. This CDR3 is 14 amino acids long. V trimming: 5 bases; J trimming: 6 bases; junction bases outside the gene matches: 6. Germline values: CDR1 SGHRS, CDR2 YFSETQ. CDR3 DNA sequence: TGCGCCAGCAGGATTGGGACTAGCGTCGATACGCAGTATTTT. Encoded protein: CASRIGTSVDTQYF. The whole variable domain, filled in from reference TRBV5-1 and TRBJ2-3, reads KAGVTQTPRYLIKTRGQQVTLSCSPISGHRSVSWYQQTPGQGLQFLFEYFSETQRNKGNFPGRFSGRQFSNSRSEMNVSTLELGDSALYLCASRIGTSVDTQYFGPGTRLTVL.

CDR3 coding DNA: TGTGCCAGCAGCTTAGCAGGGGGACTAGCAATTTCCCACAATGAGCAGTTCTTC. This codes for CASSLAGGLAISHNEQFF. The chain carries TRBV7-2 and TRBJ2-1, with TRBD2 matching over 9 bases. The CDR3 is 18 amino acids. Germline V gene sequence: CDR1 SGHTA, CDR2 FQGNSA. Losses at the gene ends were 0 bases for V and 5 bases for J; bases not matched to a gene: 11.

The chain is built from TRBV28 and TRBJ2-3; no clear D gene. V was cut by 4 bases and J by 2 bases, with 10 bases left in between. Germline V lookup: CDR1 MDHEN, CDR2 SYDVKM. The CDR3 loop spans 14 amino acids. CDR3: CASSSPPTTDTQYF. CDR3 DNA: TGTGCCAGCAGTTCCCCCCCGACCACAGATACGCAGTATTTT.

The chain is built from TRBV10-3 and TRBJ2-1, with TRBD2 identical over 12 bases. Unmatched junction bases numbered 11, after V lost 0 bases and J lost 8 bases. Germline V gene sequence: CDR1 ENHRY, CDR2 SYGVKD. This CDR3 contains 18 residues. Written as DNA, the CDR3 is TGTGCCATCAGTGAGTCCCTGGGACTAGCGGGCTTTGACGATGAGCAGTTCTTC. As protein: CAISESLGLAGFDDEQFF.

The chain is built from TRBV28 and TRBJ2-7, with 10 bases matching TRBD1. Germline V gives CDR1 MDHEN, CDR2 SYDVKM. V shed 9 bases, J shed 7 bases, and the junction held 15 bases outside the gene matches. The CDR3 is made up of 15 amino acids. The CDR3 sequence: CASMTGGPFGWEQYF. CDR3 nucleotides: TGTGCCAGTATGACAGGGGGCCCCTTTGGATGGGAGCAGTACTTC.

This chain uses TRBV9 with TRBJ2-3; D remains ambiguous. Trimming stripped 0 bases from V and 0 bases from J, with 5 bases between. This CDR3 comprises 14 residues. Germline CDR1 and CDR2: SGDLS and YYNGEE. CDR3 protein: CASSVARSTDTQYF. CDR3 bases: TGTGCCAGCAGCGTAGCCCGAAGCACAGATACGCAGTATTTT.

J is TRBJ2-7 and V is TRBV4-2, with 9 bases identical to TRBD2. The germline V gene has CDR1 LGHNA and CDR2 YNFKEQ. This CDR3 is 16 amino acids long. Trimming cost V 0 bases and J 9 bases; bases outside gene matches: 12. The CDR3 spells CASSQESAGGRSRQYF. DNA of the CDR3: TGTGCCAGCAGCCAAGAATCGGCGGGAGGGCGATCGCGGCAGTACTTC.

The chain joins TRBV9 to TRBJ1-4; D may be TRBD1 (5 bases). Trimming took off 3 bases at V and 6 bases at J, with 21 bases between the two ends. The CDR3 covers 17 residues. Germline V gene sequence: CDR1 SGDLS, CDR2 YYNGEE. For the CDR3, the DNA is TGTGCCAGCAGCGCCCGGTCGGGGGGTTGGCTCGATGAAAAACTGTTTTTT. Protein product: CASSARSGGWLDEKLFF. Variable domain in full (rest from reference TRBV9 and TRBJ1-4): DSGVTQTPKHLITATGQRVTLRCSPRSGDLSVYWYQQSLDQGLQFLIQYYNGEERAKGNILERFSAQQFPDLHSELNLSSLELGDSALYFCASSARSGGWLDEKLFFGSGTQLSVL.

The chain is built from TRBV6-1 and TRBJ2-7; no clear D gene. CDR3 size: 13 residues. The germline V and J ends were trimmed by 2 bases and 0 bases, with 5 bases remaining between them. In germline, CDR1 is MNHNS, CDR2 SASEGT. The DNA for the CDR3 is TGTGCCAGCAGTGAACTGGGCTCCTACGAGCAGTACTTC. This gives the protein CASSELGSYEQYF.

The genes are TRBV4-1 and TRBJ1-2; 10 bases agree with TRBD1. The V segment lost 4 bases and the J segment 5 bases; nucleotides outside the gene matches: 10. CDR3 length: 16 residues. Germline V gene data show CDR1 as MGHRA and CDR2 as YSYEKL. The CDR3 reads CASSLRTGGLGYGYTF. DNA of the CDR3: TGCGCCAGCAGCCTTCGGACAGGGGGACTCGGGTATGGCTACACCTTC.

V usage is TRBV5-1 and J usage is TRBJ2-1, with D perhaps matching TRBD2 (6 bases). The V gene's germline CDR1 is SGHRS and CDR2 YFSETQ. Deletions cut 0 bases from V and 7 bases from J, with 8 bases between. The CDR3 length is 13 residues. The CDR3: CASSLGRGNEQFF. In nucleotides, the CDR3 is TGCGCCAGCAGCTTGGGGAGGGGAAATGAGCAGTTCTTC. Looking up the rest from reference TRBV5-1 and TRBJ2-1 gives the full variable domain: KAGVTQTPRYLIKTRGQQVTLSCSPISGHRSVSWYQQTPGQGLQFLFEYFSETQRNKGNFPGRFSGRQFSNSRSEMNVSTLELGDSALYLCASSLGRGNEQFFGPGTRLTVL.

The V gene is TRBV6-5, the J gene TRBJ2-7; tentative D call: TRBD2 (6 bases). CDR3 size: 12 residues. CDR1 and CDR2 from the germline V gene are MNHEY and SVGAGI. Trimming shortened V by 8 bases and J by 5 bases, and 13 bases separated the two germline ends. This CDR3 reads CASGRGADEQYF. In nucleotides, the CDR3 is TGTGCCAGCGGGCGGGGCGCGGACGAGCAGTACTTC.

The chain combines TRBV6-5 with TRBJ1-1; D not certain. Trimming took off 1 base at V and 0 bases at J, with 12 bases between the two ends. The CDR3 is 16 residues long. Germline V CDR1 and CDR2: MNHEY, SVGAGI. The CDR3 sequence is CASSYLPWYMNTEAFF. The CDR3 DNA is TGTGCCAGCAGTTACTTGCCCTGGTATATGAACACTGAAGCTTTCTTT.

The V call is TRBV5-4, the J call TRBJ2-3, with 10 nucleotides matching TRBD1. V lost 3 bases to trimming and J lost 0 bases; unmatched junction nucleotides: 4. There are 16 residues in the CDR3. The germline V gene has CDR1 SGHNT and CDR2 YYREEE (reference sequence). CDR3: CASSYWTGGSTDTQYF. The CDR3 nucleotides read TGTGCCAGCAGCTACTGGACAGGGGGAAGCACAGATACGCAGTATTTT.

The chain is built from TRBV28 and TRBJ2-7; tentative D call: TRBD1 (6 bases). In germline, CDR1 is MDHEN, CDR2 SYDVKM. The CDR3 covers 12 residues. The ends were cut back, 6 bases at V and 6 bases at J, with 12 bases in the middle. The CDR3 is CASSTTGREQYF. CDR3 sequence (DNA): TGTGCCAGCAGCACGACAGGACGCGAGCAGTACTTC.

In nucleotides, the CDR3 is TGTGCCAGCAGCTTACCCCCGCGACTAAGTCGTATAGGGACCCAGTACTTC. Amino acid sequence: CASSLPPRLSRIGTQYF. The J gene is TRBJ2-5, the V gene TRBV7-8; D perhaps matches TRBD2 (5 bases). V lost 2 bases to trimming and J lost 7 bases, with 23 bases between them. The CDR3 has 17 amino acids. Germline CDR1 is SGHVS and CDR2 is FQNEAQ.

This sequence joins TRBV6-1 and TRBJ1-2, with 8 bases aligning to TRBD1. Germline CDR1 MNHNS, CDR2 SASEGT. V lost 6 bases to trimming and J lost 10 bases; unmatched junction nucleotides: 10. The CDR3 contains 13 residues. CDR3 region: CASRSEDRDFYTF. CDR3 coding DNA: TGTGCCAGCAGGAGTGAGGACAGGGACTTCTACACCTTC.

The V and J genes are TRBV4-2 and TRBJ2-5; 7 bases agree with TRBD2. CDR1 and CDR2 from the germline V gene are LGHNA and YNFKEQ. Trimming at V came to 2 bases and at J to 5 bases, leaving 2 bases not matched to a gene. The CDR3 is 13 amino acids. The DNA of the CDR3 is TGTGCCAGCAGCCAATTACTAGCGGAGACCCAGTACTTC. Its protein is CASSQLLAETQYF.